Presented here are 19 T cell receptor beta chains from one specimen sequenced in a study of T cell changes during pregnancy in multiple sclerosis. Sequencing was performed with immunoSEQ multiplex PCR; in TCRdb, only in-frame clones are kept and a portion is missing. The sample includes about 50,000 clones, around 90% of them seen just once. This sample comprised CD8+ T cells from peripheral blood mononuclear cells, obtained after pregnancy. The receptor source for this set is a female donor with multiple sclerosis, enrolled in a pregnancy study.

The rearrangement uses TRBV12-5 and TRBJ2-1; a weak D match, TRBD2 (6 bases). CDR3 length equals 13 residues. Trimming stripped 8 bases from V and 5 bases from J, with 13 bases between. CDR1 and CDR2 (germline): LGHNT, FRNRAP. This CDR3 reads CASRASDNNEQFF. The CDR3, as DNA: TGTGCTAGTCGGGCTAGCGATAACAATGAGCAGTTCTTC.

The rearrangement uses TRBV7-3 and TRBJ2-3; 10 positions match TRBD2. The length of the CDR3 is 16 residues. CDR1 SGHTA and CDR2 FQGTGA come from the germline V gene. Germline trimming cut 4 bases from V and 0 bases from J; bases unmatched to any gene: 4. CDR3 sequence (DNA): TGTGCCAGCAGCTCAATAGCGGGGGGTAGCACAGATACGCAGTATTTT. As protein: CASSSIAGGSTDTQYF.

This chain uses TRBV5-4 with TRBJ2-7; the match to TRBD1 covers 10 bases. V was pared by 5 bases and J by 2 bases, with 4 bases of the junction left unmatched. The CDR3 runs 14 residues. Per germline, CDR1 SGHNT and CDR2 YYREEE (reference sequence). CDR3: CASSPGTGAYEQYF. CDR3 coding DNA: TGTGCCAGCAGTCCCGGGACAGGGGCCTACGAGCAGTACTTC.

V gene TRBV11-2 combines with J gene TRBJ2-2; 11 bases are shared with TRBD2. The CDR3 has 19 residues. CDR1 is SGHAT and CDR2 is FQNNGV in the germline V gene. Losses at the gene ends were 5 bases for V and 6 bases for J; bases not matched to a gene: 17. The CDR3 DNA reads TGTGCCAGCAGCCCGGCCGGGACTAGCGGCCGGGAAAGTCCCGGGGAGCTGTTTTTT. Translated: CASSPAGTSGRESPGELFF.

This clone has a single count. V and J are TRBV4-1 and TRBJ1-2; D gene uncertain. Germline loops: CDR1 MGHRA, CDR2 YSYEKL. The CDR3 is made up of 16 amino acids. V gave up 0 bases and J gave up 1 base, with 12 bases separating them. CDR3 DNA: TGCGCCAGCAGCCAAGATGGCGAGGCGATTAACTATGGCTACACCTTC. Its protein product is CASSQDGEAINYGYTF.

This clone was observed a few times. The chain couples TRBV19 to TRBJ2-7, with D maybe TRBD2 (5 bases). V lost 5 bases and J 3 bases, leaving 11 bases between the germline ends. The CDR3 has 13 amino acids. From germline, CDR1 is LNHDA and CDR2 SQIVND (reference sequence). CDR3 sequence reads: CASSGVRDYEQYF. Written as DNA, the CDR3 is TGTGCCAGTAGTGGGGTGAGGGACTACGAGCAGTACTTC.

The rearrangement joins TRBV7-9 to TRBJ1-3; 7 bases are a match to TRBD1. The CDR3 spans 16 residues. Per the germline V gene, CDR1 is SEHNR and CDR2 is FQNEAQ (reference sequence). V dropped 5 bases and J dropped 4; count of bases not matched to a gene: 11. CDR3: CASSQLQGVQGNTIYF. As DNA, the CDR3 is TGTGCCAGCAGCCAACTCCAGGGGGTGCAAGGAAACACCATATATTTT.

This clone occurred a few times. The J gene is TRBJ1-6, the V gene TRBV27; D not certain. The ends were cut back, 3 bases at V and 2 bases at J, with 5 bases in the middle. The CDR3 length is 14 residues. Germline CDR1 and CDR2: MNHEY and SMNVEV (reference sequence). Written as DNA, the CDR3 is TGTGCCAGCAGTTTGGGAGCCTATAATTCACCCCTCCACTTT. Residues: CASSLGAYNSPLHF.

The V call is TRBV6-5, the J call TRBJ1-2, with a possible D match to TRBD1 (6 bases). The V gene lost 2 bases and the J gene lost 5 bases, with 15 bases spanning the gap. The CDR3 is 15 residues long. Germline V gives CDR1 MNHEY, CDR2 SVGAGI. The CDR3 coding sequence is TGTGCCAGCAGTTACGGACACCGGACAGCATATGGCTACACCTTC. Its protein is CASSYGHRTAYGYTF.

This clone was seen once. The V gene is TRBV6-5, the J gene TRBJ2-3; 8 bases agree with TRBD1. V gave up 6 bases and J gave up 4 bases; unmatched junction bases: 9. Germline loops: CDR1 MNHEY, CDR2 SVGAGI. CDR3 length equals 15 residues. CDR3 region: CASSKGQAIPDTQYF. CDR3 DNA: TGTGCCAGCAGCAAGGGACAGGCGATACCAGATACGCAGTATTTT.

The CDR3 DNA sequence: TGTGCCAGCAGCAGGAGGGGAGGTGAAAAACTGTTTTTT. Its translation: CASSRRGGEKLFF. V usage is TRBV28 and J usage is TRBJ1-4, with D perhaps matching TRBD1 (5 bases). V was cut by 6 bases and J by 7 bases, with 12 bases left in between. CDR1 and CDR2 from the germline V gene are MDHEN and SYDVKM. The CDR3 sequence is 13 residues long.

This sequence joins TRBV6-4 and TRBJ1-5; D call uncertain. The CDR3 loop spans 11 amino acids. The germline V gene has CDR1 MRHNA and CDR2 SNTAGT. Trimming cost V 10 bases and J 6 bases, with 10 bases left between them. The chain's CDR3 is CATLPFQPQHF. DNA for the CDR3: TGTGCCACCCTCCCCTTTCAGCCCCAGCATTTT.

This clone has only one observation. This chain connects TRBV6-1 to TRBJ2-7; 14 bases align to TRBD2. Germline V gene data show CDR1 as MNHNS and CDR2 as SASEGT. The CDR3 is 13 amino acids. The junction had 5 bases not matched to a gene; V was cut back by 11 bases and J by 5 bases. DNA of the CDR3: TGTGCCGGAGGGACTAGCGGGAGAAACGAGCAGTACTTC. It encodes CAGGTSGRNEQYF.

This clone was seen a handful of times. The genes are TRBV5-1 and TRBJ1-5, with TRBD1 matching over 10 bases. Trimming removed 0 bases from V and 8 bases from J; junction bases left unmatched: 5. The CDR3 spans 15 residues. CDR1 SGHRS and CDR2 YFSETQ come from the germline V gene. CDR3 protein: CASSLGQGALEPQHF. CDR3 nucleotide sequence: TGCGCCAGCAGCTTGGGACAGGGGGCTTTGGAGCCCCAGCATTTT.

The chain carries TRBV29-1 and TRBJ2-7; D is ambiguous. V dropped 4 bases and J dropped 0 bases, with 7 bases sitting between them. Germline CDR1 and CDR2: SQVTM and ANQGSEA. CDR3 size: 12 residues. CDR3 sequence reads: CSVALSSYEQYF. The CDR3 nucleotides read TGCAGCGTTGCTCTTAGCTCCTACGAGCAGTACTTC.

The chain recombines TRBV7-1 with TRBJ2-6, with D maybe TRBD1 (5 bases). TRBV7-1 is assigned to the ORF class and has an uncertain function. Trimming pared 5 bases from V and 5 bases from J, leaving 19 bases between. The CDR3 is 17 amino acids. CDR3 sequence reads: CASSINQGQSRANVLTF. CDR3 nucleotides: TGTGCCAGCAGCATTAATCAAGGACAAAGTCGGGCCAACGTCCTGACTTTC.

This chain links TRBV4-1 with TRBJ2-7, with 7 bases fitting TRBD1. V gave up 0 bases and J gave up 2 bases; unmatched junction bases: 1. The germline V gene has CDR1 MGHRA and CDR2 YSYEKL. The CDR3 loop spans 14 amino acids. Written as DNA, the CDR3 is TGCGCCAGCAGCCAAGAAGACAGGGCCTACGAGCAGTACTTC. Translation: CASSQEDRAYEQYF.

J is TRBJ2-1 and V is TRBV4-3; D may be TRBD1 (6 bases). In germline, CDR1 is LGHNA, CDR2 YSLEER. There are 13 residues in the CDR3. Between the trimmed V and J ends, which lost 3 bases and 6 bases, there was a span of 9 bases. The DNA of the CDR3 is TGCGCCAGCAGCCATCTACAGGGCAATGAGCAGTTCTTC. It codes for CASSHLQGNEQFF.

This chain connects TRBV2 to TRBJ2-6; 12 bases agree with TRBD1. The CDR3 consists of 20 residues. V gave up 6 bases and J gave up 0 bases; unmatched junction bases: 12. The germline V gene has CDR1 SNHLY and CDR2 FYNNEI. CDR3 loop: CASRQSRDRGPYSGANVLTF. The DNA of the CDR3 is TGTGCCAGCAGACAGTCCCGGGACAGGGGGCCCTACTCTGGGGCCAACGTCCTGACTTTC.